Below, one T cell receptor (beta chain) is given with its context. Its antigen is not known. TCRdb's table, derived via immunoSEQ multiplex PCR, lists solely in-frame clones and lacks some. The table includes thousands of clones, 81% detected once. This entry is derived from a study of T cells after posttransplantation cyclophosphamide. Trimming left V 3 bases short and J 0 bases short, with 16 bases between. The CDR3 spans 17 residues. Per germline, CDR1 MRHNA and CDR2 SNTAGT. Points from the study as a whole: Recipient CMV seropositivity and CMV reactivation strongly tracked TRB clonality. Blood and skin or GI T cell repertoires showed limited TRB overlap. Later post-transplant blood repertoires were often dominated by donor CD8+ memory clones.

Busulfan-fludarabine conditioning, marrow transplant, and cyclophosphamide on days +3 and +4 were administered. The receptor's source is a female patient aged 45-65 years who received an allogeneic stem cell transplant from a related donor, was CMV-positive, and had no GVHD. The graft donor may be the source of some T cells. The chain has TRBV6-4 and TRBJ2-3; D call uncertain. This specimen consisted of PBMCs, obtained after allogeneic stem cell transplant with posttransplant cyclophosphamide. The CDR3 sequence: CASSENPTVTSTDTQYF. In DNA form, the CDR3 reads TGTGCCAGCAGTGAAAACCCGACTGTCACTAGCACAGATACGCAGTATTTT.